This T cell receptor (beta chain) was recorded in a study of T cells in Graves' hyperthyroidism and ophthalmopathy. Study as a whole: Peripheral blood draws took place at initial diagnosis, ahead of any treatment.

TCR beta CDR3 region amplification was performed from RNA transcripts. RT-PCR in the first round (using the HTBI primer set) targeted the TCR CDR3. TCRdb analysed the multiplex PCR reads with MiXCR anew, one entry per CDR3 protein. The profile covers 690,000 or so distinct CDR3 sequences, with 15% to 20% appearing a single time and 15% to 20% taken by the ten largest. Study-level points and caveats: Among clonotypes expanded in thyroid above 0.001, most were also found in blood.

Patients were aged 18 to 65, had disease duration under 2 months, and had newly diagnosed hyperthyroidism. About 10 ml of fresh peripheral blood supplied the PBMCs. Regarding this clonotype: Antigen: not known.

From germline, CDR1 is SGHVS and CDR2 FQNEAQ. This CDR3 comprises 15 residues. Between the trimmed V and J ends, which lost 5 bases and 5 bases, there was a span of 18 bases. Sequenced input: blood. The TCR originated in a woman in her fifties or sixties with Graves' hyperthyroidism that later progressed to Graves' ophthalmopathy. The rearrangement joins TRBV7-8 to TRBJ2-5; D possibly corresponds to TRBD2 (5 bases). DNA of the CDR3: TGTGCCAGCAGCCCGCCCCCCTGGAGGCCCGAGACCCAGTACTTC. Protein product: CASSPPPWRPETQYF.